One and the same sample provided the 26 T cell receptor beta chains below, sequenced in a study of T cells in localized non-small cell lung cancer. Repertoires were generated with immunoSEQ multiplex PCR, while TCRdb's copy carries only in-frame clones and drops some. Of 20,000 to 30,000 clones listed, approximately 87% were seen once; the top ten hold 0.9% to 1.4%. The sequencing used peripheral blood, collected before any cancer treatment. These receptors all stem from a woman between 35 and 75 years old with stage I lung adenocarcinoma.

The V call is TRBV6-1, the J call TRBJ2-7; the match to TRBD1 covers 8 bases. The V segment lost 5 bases and the J segment 3 bases; nucleotides outside the gene matches: 6. The CDR3 covers 14 residues. Germline V lookup: CDR1 MNHNS, CDR2 SASEGT. CDR3 nucleotide sequence: TGTGCCAGCAGTACCCCTGACAGGGGCTACGAGCAGTACTTC. Protein product: CASSTPDRGYEQYF.

The sample holds one count of this clone. The chain couples TRBV6-5 to TRBJ2-2; D ambiguous. V was pared by 5 bases and J by 4 bases, with 8 bases between. The CDR3 covers 13 residues. Germline V gives CDR1 MNHEY, CDR2 SVGAGI. The CDR3 DNA follows: TGTGCCAGCAGTGAATCCTTCACCGGGGAGCTGTTTTTT. Residues: CASSESFTGELFF.

The chain has TRBV2 and TRBJ1-4; 7 positions agree with TRBD1. The germline V gene has CDR1 SNHLY and CDR2 FYNNEI. CDR3 length: 16 residues. With V trimmed by 2 bases and J by 3 bases, 6 bases remained unmatched. The CDR3: CASSENPQGANEKLFF. DNA of the CDR3: TGTGCCAGCAGTGAAAACCCGCAGGGGGCTAATGAAAAACTGTTTTTT.

The V and J genes are TRBV28 and TRBJ2-3; possible D gene TRBD2, 6 bases. Germline CDR1 MDHEN, CDR2 SYDVKM. There are 13 residues in the CDR3. Trimming removed 8 bases at V and 0 bases at J, with 9 bases between. CDR3 nucleotide sequence: TGTGCCAGCCGGGACTCGAGCACAGATACGCAGTATTTT. Translated, it gives CASRDSSTDTQYF.

The chain links TRBV30 to TRBJ1-1; possibly TRBD1 for D (5 bases). Germline V gene lookup returns CDR1 GTSNPN and CDR2 SVGIG (reference sequence). The length of the CDR3 is 13 residues. V lost 5 bases and J lost 2, with 12 bases in between. CDR3 in amino acids: CAWGDRLNTEAFF. In DNA, the CDR3 is TGTGCCTGGGGCGACAGACTTAACACTGAAGCTTTCTTT.

The chain couples TRBV5-8 to TRBJ1-4; D remains ambiguous. Germline V gene lookup returns CDR1 SGHTS and CDR2 YDEGEE. The CDR3 loop spans 14 amino acids. V was shortened by 2 bases and J by 7 bases, with 12 bases between the two germline ends. DNA of the CDR3: TGTGCCAGCAGCTTTGCCTGGACTGTTGAAAAACTGTTTTTT. Its protein is CASSFAWTVEKLFF. Full variable domain (remainder filled in from reference TRBV5-8 and TRBJ1-4): EAGVTQSPTHLIKTRGQQATLRCSPISGHTSVYWYQQALGLGLQFLLWYDEGEERNRGNFPPRFSGRQFPNYSSELNVNALELEDSALYLCASSFAWTVEKLFFGSGTQLSVL.

V and J are TRBV6-6 and TRBJ1-4; 7 bases are a match to TRBD1. The CDR3 is made up of 14 amino acids. Losses at the gene ends were 4 bases for V and 8 bases for J; bases not matched to a gene: 7. Germline loops: CDR1 MNHNY, CDR2 SVGAGI (reference sequence). This chain's CDR3 is CASSLTGVYEKLFF. The DNA of the CDR3 is TGTGCCAGCAGTTTAACAGGGGTTTACGAAAAACTGTTTTTT.

This chain joins TRBV4-3 and TRBJ2-2; no definite D call. Germline CDR1 reads LGHNA; CDR2 reads YSLEER. The CDR3 loop spans 15 amino acids. Trimming took 4 bases from V and 1 from J, leaving 10 bases between them. Here the CDR3 DNA reads TGCGCCAGCAGCCCCGACGGGCGGAACACCGGGGAGCTGTTTTTT. Its translation: CASSPDGRNTGELFF.

This clone was picked up a small number of times. The CDR3 is CASSDRTGPGKLFF. For the CDR3, the DNA is TGTGCCAGCAGCGATAGGACAGGCCCCGGAAAACTGTTTTTT. The gene calls are TRBV2 and TRBJ1-4, with 7 bases fitting TRBD1. The CDR3 has 14 residues. The germline CDR1 and CDR2 sequences are SNHLY and FYNNEI. V trimming: 6 bases; J trimming: 10 bases; junction bases outside the gene matches: 11.

The rearrangement uses TRBV25-1 and TRBJ1-4; a weak D match, TRBD1 (5 bases). V was shortened by 0 bases and J by 4 bases, with 9 bases between the two germline ends. CDR1 and CDR2 (germline): MGHDK, SYGVNS. The CDR3 is 15 amino acids. This chain's CDR3 is CASSEYAGDNEKLFF. The CDR3 DNA follows: TGTGCCAGCAGTGAATACGCGGGGGATAATGAAAAACTGTTTTTT.

V is TRBV11-1 and J is TRBJ1-4; TRBD1 might be the D (5 bases). Trimming removed 2 bases from V and 7 bases from J, with 20 bases in between. Germline values: CDR1 SGHAT, CDR2 FQDESV (reference sequence). The CDR3 covers 17 residues. CDR3 nucleotide sequence: TGTGCCAGCAGCTTAAACCCCACAGGCCCAAGGATTGAAAAACTGTTTTTT. It is translated as CASSLNPTGPRIEKLFF. Combining the CDR3 with reference TRBV11-1 and TRBJ1-4 gives the whole variable domain EAEVAQSPRYKITEKSQAVAFWCDPISGHATLYWYRQILGQGPELLVQFQDESVVDDSQLPKDRFSAERLKGVDSTLKIQPAELGDSAMYLCASSLNPTGPRIEKLFFGSGTQLSVL.

This chain uses TRBV10-3 with TRBJ1-5; possible D gene TRBD1, 6 bases. V was pared by 0 bases and J by 4 bases, with 10 bases between. Looked up from germline, CDR1 is ENHRY and CDR2 is SYGVKD. The CDR3 has 15 amino acids. CDR3 region: CAISESGGANQPQHF. The CDR3 DNA reads TGTGCCATCAGTGAGTCTGGGGGGGCGAATCAGCCCCAGCATTTT.

The chain has TRBV2 and TRBJ1-4; 7 bases line up with TRBD1. Germline V gene data show CDR1 as SNHLY and CDR2 as FYNNEI. Trimming at V came to 2 bases and at J to 8 bases, leaving 11 bases not matched to a gene. This CDR3 has 16 amino acids. In DNA form, the CDR3 reads TGTGCCAGCAGTGAATCCCCCGGAGCAGGGGGGGAAAAACTGTTTTTT. This translates into CASSESPGAGGEKLFF.

This clone was seen once. The chain combines TRBV14 with TRBJ2-3, with unresolved D. Germline assignment: CDR1 SGHDN and CDR2 FVKESK. The CDR3 length is 12 residues. Between the trimmed V and J ends, which lost 5 bases and 4 bases, there was a span of 7 bases. The chain's CDR3 is CASSKHPDTQYF. In DNA form, the CDR3 reads TGTGCCAGCAGCAAACACCCAGATACGCAGTATTTT.

This clone came up once. The rearrangement joins TRBV2 to TRBJ2-7; possibly TRBD1 for D (5 bases). There are 15 residues in the CDR3. The ends were cut back, 7 bases at V and 6 bases at J, with 22 bases in the middle. Looked up from germline, CDR1 is SNHLY and CDR2 is FYNNEI. In DNA form, the CDR3 reads TGTGCCAGCAACGGAGACAGAATCCTAACTACCGAGCAGTACTTC. Its translation: CASNGDRILTTEQYF. Full variable domain (remainder filled in from reference TRBV2 and TRBJ2-7): EPEVTQTPSHQVTQMGQEVILRCVPISNHLYFYWYRQILGQKVEFLVSFYNNEISEKSEIFDDQFSVERPDGSNFTLKIRSTKLEDSAMYFCASNGDRILTTEQYFGPGTRLTVT.

The chain carries TRBV7-2 and TRBJ2-5; 13 bases map to TRBD2. The germline V gene encodes CDR1 SGHTA and CDR2 FQGNSA. After removal of 3 bases from V and 2 bases from J, the junction contained 3 bases not matched to a gene. The CDR3 is 16 amino acids. CDR3 sequence (DNA): TGTGCCAGCAGCTTGTCACTAGCGGGGGGGCAAGAGACCCAGTACTTC. It specifies CASSLSLAGGQETQYF.

This chain joins TRBV5-1 and TRBJ1-2; 8 bases fit TRBD1. From germline, CDR1 is SGHRS and CDR2 YFSETQ. This CDR3 region has 16 residues. The trim removed 4 bases at V and 4 bases at J, leaving 12 bases unmatched. CDR3 in DNA: TGCGCCAGCAGCCTGAACCGACAGGGGATAGGCTATGGCTACACCTTC. Amino acid sequence: CASSLNRQGIGYGYTF.

The chain couples TRBV7-8 to TRBJ2-3; possibly TRBD1 for D (6 bases). The CDR3 totals 14 residues. V lost 4 bases and J 9 bases, leaving 17 bases between the germline ends. The germline V gene encodes CDR1 SGHVS and CDR2 FQNEAQ. The CDR3 region has the DNA TGTGCCAGCAGCTACTCCGGGACAACGGACACGCAGTATTTT. This gives the protein CASSYSGTTDTQYF.

The rearrangement uses TRBV18 and TRBJ1-3; TRBD1 matches at 9 bases. The V gene's germline CDR1 is KGHSH and CDR2 LQKENI. This CDR3 comprises 16 residues. Losses at the gene ends were 4 bases for V and 1 base for J; bases not matched to a gene: 5. The DNA of the CDR3 is TGTGCCAGCTCACAGCCCGGGACAGGGTCTGGAAACACCATATATTTT. It is translated as CASSQPGTGSGNTIYF. The entire variable domain, with the rest obtained from reference TRBV18 and TRBJ1-3, is as follows: NAGVMQNPRHLVRRRGQEARLRCSPMKGHSHVYWYRQLPEEGLKFMVYLQKENIIDESGMPKERFSAEFPKEGPSILRIQQVVRGDSAAYFCASSQPGTGSGNTIYFGEGSWLTVV.

This chain connects TRBV4-3 to TRBJ2-7, with 9 nucleotides matching TRBD2. The CDR3 runs 15 residues. J lost 6 bases, V lost 1 base, and 7 bases had no gene match. CDR1 LGHNA and CDR2 YSLEER come from the germline V gene. CDR3 sequence (DNA): TGCGCCAGCAGCCAAGGACTAGCGGTGACGGGCGAGCAGTACTTC. Translation gives CASSQGLAVTGEQYF.

This clone has a handful of counts. The J gene is TRBJ1-1, the V gene TRBV9; no firm D call. V was trimmed by 0 bases and J by 1 base, leaving 7 bases between them. Germline CDR1 is SGDLS and CDR2 is YYNGEE. The CDR3 has 14 amino acids. This chain's CDR3 is CASSVGHRNTEAFF. The CDR3 DNA reads TGTGCCAGCAGCGTAGGGCACCGGAACACTGAAGCTTTCTTT.

The gene calls are TRBV29-1 and TRBJ1-2; D not certain. The CDR3 is 11 amino acids. V lost 6 bases and J lost 7, with 12 bases in between. Germline V gene lookup returns CDR1 SQVTM and CDR2 ANQGSEA. The CDR3 loop reads CSVSVVGGYTF. The CDR3 DNA reads TGCAGCGTATCAGTGGTAGGTGGCTACACCTTC.

The chain uses TRBV4-3 and TRBJ2-5, with D tentatively TRBD1 (8 bases). Trimming shortened V by 1 base and J by 4 bases, and 16 bases separated the two germline ends. The CDR3 sequence is 16 residues long. Germline loops: CDR1 LGHNA, CDR2 YSLEER. CDR3 DNA: TGCGCCAGCAGCCAAGTTTTACAGGGGGGGCCAGAGACCCAGTACTTC. Protein sequence: CASSQVLQGGPETQYF.

The rearrangement joins TRBV7-2 to TRBJ2-7; D not resolved. The CDR3 extends over 18 amino acids. Germline V lookup: CDR1 SGHTA, CDR2 FQGNSA. The V gene lost 5 bases and the J gene lost 0 bases, with 23 bases spanning the gap. CDR3 loop: CASSPTTPPFQSSYEQYF. CDR3 coding DNA: TGTGCCAGCAGCCCGACGACGCCCCCATTTCAGAGCTCCTACGAGCAGTACTTC.

The chain links TRBV28 to TRBJ1-2, with D hard to call. The V end was cut by 3 bases, the J end by 4 bases, with 12 bases between. The V gene's germline CDR1 is MDHEN and CDR2 SYDVKM. CDR3 size: 14 residues. CDR3 sequence reads: CASSFGGRGYGYTF. The CDR3, as DNA: TGTGCCAGCAGTTTCGGAGGTCGAGGCTATGGCTACACCTTC.

The J gene is TRBJ2-7, the V gene TRBV9; TRBD2 aligns across 13 bases. This CDR3 has 16 residues. V dropped 0 bases and J dropped 2; count of bases not matched to a gene: 2. The V gene's germline CDR1 is SGDLS and CDR2 YYNGEE. DNA of the CDR3: TGTGCCAGCAGCGTAGAAGGGACTAGCGGGGCCTACGAGCAGTACTTC. Translated, it gives CASSVEGTSGAYEQYF.